A selection of T cell receptor beta chains follows, all from one sample in a study of control samples from healthy donors and cancer patients. Clones were sequenced by immunoSEQ multiplex PCR, and TCRdb holds only the in-frame ones, with some missing. Altogether tens of thousands of clones are present, about four fifths being singletons, with the ten largest covering about 38%. The sequencing input was PBMCs. The receptor set was obtained from a man in his 70s with lung cancer. CDR3s include the opening cysteine and the closing phenylalanine or tryptophan. D genes are given only for firm matches. Clone size, where shown, is once, few, many, or a class for clones that have expanded.

V gene	D gene	clone size	J gene	CDR3 DNA	CDR3 protein
TRBV19	NA	NA	TRBJ1-2	TGTGCCAGTAGTACGGTGGGGTATGGCTACACCTTC	CASSTVGYGYTF
TRBV5-4	NA	NA	TRBJ2-7	TGTGCCAGCAGCCCTGGTCCCACCGAGCAGTACTTC	CASSPGPTEQYF
TRBV7-9	NA	NA	TRBJ2-7	TGTGCCAGCAGCTTGGGGGTAAGCAACTACGAGCAGTACTTC	CASSLGVSNYEQYF
TRBV19	TRBD1	NA	TRBJ2-3	TGTGCCAGTAGTAGTTGGGGACAGGGGGCAGGAGATACGCAGTATTTT	CASSSWGQGAGDTQYF
TRBV5-8	NA	NA	TRBJ2-3	TGTGCCAGCAGCCGGAGGGGCCGTACTAGCACAGATACGCAGTATTTT	CASSRRGRTSTDTQYF
TRBV12-3/TRBV12-4	NA	NA	TRBJ1-1	TGTGCCAGCAGCCTCGGACTTGAAGCTTTCTTT	CASSLGLEAFF
TRBV30	TRBD1	NA	TRBJ1-2	TGTGCCTGGAGTAGGACAGGGTTGGATGGCTACACCTTC	CAWSRTGLDGYTF
TRBV7-9	NA	few	TRBJ2-7	TGTGCCAGCAGTCAAACCGGAGACGAGCAGTACTTC	CASSQTGDEQYF
TRBV4-1	NA	NA	TRBJ1-4	TGCGCCAGCAGCCAAGATTTTCAGAATGAAAAACTGTTTTTT	CASSQDFQNEKLFF
TRBV4-3	NA	NA	TRBJ1-2	TGCGCCAGCAGCCAGAATACGGGGGCAGGCTACACCTTC	CASSQNTGAGYTF
TRBV3-1/TRBV3-2	TRBD1	NA	TRBJ1-1	TGTGCCAGCAGCCCCAGGGGGCGGCTCACTGAAGCTTTCTTT	CASSPRGRLTEAFF
TRBV19	NA	once	TRBJ1-2	TGTGCCAGTAGGCGGGCGGGGATCTATGGCTACACCTTC	CASRRAGIYGYTF
TRBV5-1	TRBD1	NA	TRBJ2-2	TGCGCCAGCAGCTTGACAGGGGGCGTCACCGGGGAGCTGTTTTTT	CASSLTGGVTGELFF
TRBV29-1	NA	NA	TRBJ1-4	TGCAGCGTTGAAGTCAGGGGAGGGGAAAAACTGTTTTTT	CSVEVRGGEKLFF
TRBV20-1	TRBD1	NA	TRBJ1-2	TGCAGTGCTAGTGGGGGCCAGGGGGCGCTTAACTATGGCTACACCTTC	CSASGGQGALNYGYTF
TRBV7-9	NA	NA	TRBJ1-2	TGTGCCAGCAGTTTTCTCCAGGGTGATGGCTACACCTTC	CASSFLQGDGYTF
TRBV5-1	NA	few	TRBJ2-2	TGCGCCAGCAGGGCGGGCTCGAACACCGGGGAGCTGTTTTTT	CASRAGSNTGELFF
TRBV19	NA	NA	TRBJ1-2	TGTGCCAGTTCCCGGAGGGGTCCGGACTATGGCTACACCTTC	CASSRRGPDYGYTF
TRBV2	NA	NA	TRBJ1-3	TGTGCCAGCAATGTACGGGGGGTTGGTGGAAACACCATATATTTT	CASNVRGVGGNTIYF
TRBV6-5	NA	NA	TRBJ2-2	TGTGCCAGCAGTTACTTCCCAAAAACCGGGGAGCTGTTTTTT	CASSYFPKTGELFF
TRBV10-3	NA	NA	TRBJ1-2	TGTGCCATCAGTGAGTCGACGGTCAACTATGGCTACACCTTC	CAISESTVNYGYTF
TRBV27	TRBD1	NA	TRBJ1-4	TGTGCCAGCAGCCCTCAGGGGGTTAATGAAAAACTGTTTTTT	CASSPQGVNEKLFF
TRBV6-5	TRBD1	NA	TRBJ1-5	TGTGCCAGCACCCCGACAGGGATGAATCAGCCCCAGCATTTT	CASTPTGMNQPQHF
TRBV5-1	NA	NA	TRBJ2-2	TGCGCCAGCTGCGAGTGGCAGGGATCCGGGGAGCTGTTTTTT	CASCEWQGSGELFF
TRBV15	NA	NA	TRBJ1-5	TGTGCCACCAGCAGAGGTTTCGGGTGGGCAGGGAATCAGCCCCAGCATTTT	CATSRGFGWAGNQPQHF
TRBV9	TRBD1	NA	TRBJ1-6	TGTGCCAGCAGCCCTGGGACAGGGACCAATTCACCCCTCCACTTT	CASSPGTGTNSPLHF
TRBV5-6	TRBD1	NA	TRBJ2-7	TGTGCCAGCAGCTGGGGACAGGATTTCTACGAGCAGTACTTC	CASSWGQDFYEQYF
TRBV7-9	NA	NA	TRBJ1-3	TGTGCCAGCAGCTTCGTTGCGGTAGCCTCTGGAAACACCATATATTTT	CASSFVAVASGNTIYF
TRBV28	NA	NA	TRBJ2-2	TGTGCCAGCTGCGGCTCCGGGGAGCTGTTTTTT	CASCGSGELFF
TRBV5-1	TRBD1	NA	TRBJ2-1	TGCGCCAGCAGCGAGTACGGGACAGGGCAATACAATGAGCAGTTCTTC	CASSEYGTGQYNEQFF
TRBV6-5	NA	few	TRBJ1-2	TGTGCCAGCAGTTACAGGGGGATAGCTAACTATGGCTACACCTTC	CASSYRGIANYGYTF
TRBV30	NA	NA	TRBJ1-2	TGTGCCTGGAGTTCTTGGGGGGCTAACTATGGCTACACCTTC	CAWSSWGANYGYTF
TRBV21-1	NA	NA	TRBJ2-4	TGTGCCAGCAGCGGGAGACAGGAAAACAAAAACATTCAGTACTTC	CASSGRQENKNIQYF
TRBV11-2	NA	NA	TRBJ2-6	TGTGCCAGCAGCCCTTCTTCTGGGGCCAACGTCCTGACTTTC	CASSPSSGANVLTF
TRBV7-2	TRBD1	NA	TRBJ1-1	TGTGCCAGCAGCTTAGTAGGGGGCGTTGAAGCTTTCTTT	CASSLVGGVEAFF
TRBV3-1/TRBV3-2	NA	NA	TRBJ2-7	TGTGCCAGCAGCCAAGGCCGGACGTCGGCTGGCGAGCAGTACTTC	CASSQGRTSAGEQYF
TRBV7-2	NA	NA	TRBJ1-4	TGTGCCAGCAGCTCGGACAGCATTAGTCCTAATGAAAAACTGTTTTTT	CASSSDSISPNEKLFF
TRBV19	NA	NA	TRBJ2-4	TGTGCCAGTAGTATGGCTGGGGGCGGGAACATTCAGTACTTC	CASSMAGGGNIQYF
TRBV18	NA	NA	TRBJ1-2	TGTGCCAGCTCACCACGGGGTTCGGATTCGGCTAAGACCTTC	CASSPRGSDSAKTF
TRBV19	TRBD2	NA	TRBJ2-1	TGTGCCAGTAGCCTCGTAGGGACTACGAACAATGAGCAGTTCTTC	CASSLVGTTNNEQFF
TRBV10-3	NA	NA	TRBJ1-2	TGTGCCATCAGTGGACCCCGGGCGGGAGGCTACACCTTC	CAISGPRAGGYTF
TRBV16	TRBD1	NA	TRBJ1-4	TGTGCCAGCAGCCCTAGGACAGGTGGGGAAAAACTGTTTTTT	CASSPRTGGEKLFF
TRBV27	NA	NA	TRBJ2-1	TGTGCCAGCAGTTTAAATTGGCGGGACAATGAGCAGTTCTTC	CASSLNWRDNEQFF
TRBV2	NA	NA	TRBJ1-1	TGTGCCAGCAGACCTAACGGAGTGATTCCTAAAGGGGCTTTCTTT	CASRPNGVIPKGAFF
TRBV6-4	TRBD2	NA	TRBJ2-3	TGTGCCAGCGCCGCTAGCGGGGGGGCGGGAGATACGCAGTATTTT	CASAASGGAGDTQYF